This T cell receptor beta chain was sequenced for a study of blood T cell repertoires in COVID-19 (dated by TCRdb to 2018 to 2021). Turning to the overall study: Samples from collaborators originated in the United States, Italy and Spain and spanned both the acute and convalescent phases of COVID-19. Samples were obtained from the ongoing ImmuneRACE study (first 160 participants) and from over 1,000 subjects provided by 6 global collaborators. The sample metadata nearly always contained a de-identified subject ID, COVID-19 status, age in years and sex. The prospective study material was composed of cDNA or gDNA derived from T cells, B-cell-depleted T cells, or PBMCs. Subjects who had been exposed to COVID-19, were actively infected with it, or had recovered from it provided the deeply sampled blood TCRbeta repertoires that made up the dataset. Where HLA class I and class II types were available, the types were taken from metadata supplied by the sample provider, not from assay-based typing. The repertoires were released in a freely available public database meant as a resource for research on the immune response to SARS-CoV-2. Overall results and qualifications from the work: The amount of clinical and demographic metadata varied by source and participant and was provided uncurated.

About this clone: Its antigen is not yet known. Per-base quality was not reported, and no clone a single base away is much larger than it.

In Seattle, one collaborating source enrolled patients while the infection was active and tracked those patients longitudinally over the course of disease. Each collaborating institution followed its own protocols to collect whole blood in K2EDTA tubes. Collaborator samples were shipped for TCRbeta analysis as frozen whole blood, isolated PBMCs, or DNA extracted from either sample type. The germline V and J ends show losses of 7 bases and 8 bases respectively, and no gene match explains 7 bases of the junction. Reading the germline V gene gives CDR1 SGHTA and CDR2 FQGNSA. The CDR3 goes from the cysteine to the phenylalanine over 14 residues. This entry keeps only the CDR3 DNA: 42 bases, framed from base 1. The immunoSEQ Assay, a bias-controlled multiplex PCR, was used to amplify TCRbeta CDR3 regions from genomic DNA. In the original analysis: The number of nucleated cells in each sample was estimated by amplification of reference gene primers within the assay. To quantify the absolute abundance of each unique TCRbeta CDR3 rearrangement, sequence reads were collapsed and filtered. Productive Simpson clonality was computed per sample as the square root of Simpson's diversity index over productive rearrangements. Drawn from immuneACCESS, this table holds only the in-frame rearrangements with V and J called that TCRdb kept. Clones are partly lost; checked studies trace under half to an unresolved V gene and leave the rest unexplained. Clonal size and the V and J genes are those of that table, whereas D and trimming came from the DNA. This sample comprises more than 300,000 clones, about 90% of them detected only once. Around 9.3% of the sample rests with the top ten.

The chain is made from TRBV7-2 and TRBJ2-1, and TRBD2 matches 11 of the central bases. The TCR sequence derives from a woman in her 30s with COVID-19, enrolled during active disease. The sample taken for sequencing was peripheral blood. The base sequence is TGTGCCAGCATCAGAGGACTAGCGGGCTATGAGCAGTTCTTC. Its translation is CASIRGLAGYEQFF.